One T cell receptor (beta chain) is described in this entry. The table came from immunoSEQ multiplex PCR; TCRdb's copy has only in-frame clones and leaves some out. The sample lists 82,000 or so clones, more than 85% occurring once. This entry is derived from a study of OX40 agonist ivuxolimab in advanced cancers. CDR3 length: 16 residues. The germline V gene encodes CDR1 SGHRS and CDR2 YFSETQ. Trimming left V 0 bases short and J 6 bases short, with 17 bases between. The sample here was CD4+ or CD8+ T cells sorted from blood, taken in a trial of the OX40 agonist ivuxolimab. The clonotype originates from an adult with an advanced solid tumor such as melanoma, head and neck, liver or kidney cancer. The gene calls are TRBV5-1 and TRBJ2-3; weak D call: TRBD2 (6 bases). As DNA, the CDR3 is TGCGCCAGCAGCTTGGGTTCCCTAGCGAGGAGGGATACGCAGTATTTT. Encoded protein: CASSLGSLARRDTQYF. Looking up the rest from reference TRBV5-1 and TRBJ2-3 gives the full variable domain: KAGVTQTPRYLIKTRGQQVTLSCSPISGHRSVSWYQQTPGQGLQFLFEYFSETQRNKGNFPGRFSGRQFSNSRSEMNVSTLELGDSALYLCASSLGSLARRDTQYFGPGTRLTVL.